The 32 T cell receptor beta chains below were found in one sample sequenced in a study of shared clonotypes between healthy human individuals. Some clones are missing from TCRdb's copy, which holds only in-frame ones; the method was immunoSEQ multiplex PCR. Of about 2.4 million clones listed, around nine tenths were seen once; the top ten hold roughly 0.13%. Source material: naive CD4+ T cells sorted from blood. Subset meaning: CD45RA+ positively selected. These receptors were taken from a man between 18 and 35 years old in good health.

J is TRBJ2-3 and V is TRBV2, with D possibly being TRBD1 or TRBD2 (6 bases each). CDR1 and CDR2 (germline): SNHLY, FYNNEI. V was shortened by 6 bases and J by 6 bases, with 22 bases between the two germline ends. The CDR3 spans 16 residues. CDR3 loop: CASRVGGPNALDTQYF. Written as DNA, the CDR3 is TGTGCCAGCAGGGTTGGGGGGCCGAACGCATTGGATACGCAGTATTTT.

This clone was seen just once. The CDR3 bases are TGTGCCTGGGTACAGGGGGGGCGAGAGACCCAGTACTTC. It is translated as CAWVQGGRETQYF. The V call is TRBV30, the J call TRBJ2-5, with D tentatively TRBD1 (8 bases). The germline V and J ends were trimmed by 5 bases and 4 bases, with 14 bases remaining between them. Germline V gene lookup returns CDR1 GTSNPN and CDR2 SVGIG (reference sequence). The CDR3 loop spans 13 amino acids.

This sequence joins TRBV4-1 and TRBJ2-5, with D uncertain. V shed 4 bases and J shed 1 base, with 10 bases lying between them. Germline V gene sequence: CDR1 MGHRA, CDR2 YSYEKL. The CDR3 covers 14 residues. CDR3 DNA: TGCGCCAGCAGCCCCTCTCGGACCCAAGAGACCCAGTACTTC. As protein: CASSPSRTQETQYF.

The chain uses TRBV9 and TRBJ2-2; the D is unclear. The CDR3 runs 15 residues. Germline CDR1 is SGDLS and CDR2 is YYNGEE. V dropped 0 bases and J dropped 3 bases, with 9 bases sitting between them. The CDR3 loop is CASSVGDSYTGELFF. The CDR3 DNA sequence: TGTGCCAGCAGCGTAGGAGACTCCTACACCGGGGAGCTGTTTTTT. The complete variable domain, with remaining parts taken from reference TRBV9 and TRBJ2-2, reads DSGVTQTPKHLITATGQRVTLRCSPRSGDLSVYWYQQSLDQGLQFLIQYYNGEERAKGNILERFSAQQFPDLHSELNLSSLELGDSALYFCASSVGDSYTGELFFGEGSRLTVL.

The V call is TRBV5-1, the J call TRBJ2-3; D may be TRBD2 (6 bases). V lost 8 bases, J lost 1 base, and 20 bases lay in between. CDR1 is SGHRS and CDR2 is YFSETQ in the germline V gene. The CDR3 has 16 residues. CDR3 in DNA: TGCGCCAGTAAATACCAGGGACTCTCTGGCACAGATACGCAGTATTTT. This sequence encodes CASKYQGLSGTDTQYF.

V usage is TRBV28 and J usage is TRBJ2-3, with D possibly TRBD2 on 8 matching bases. Germline CDR1 and CDR2: MDHEN and SYDVKM. V dropped 11 bases and J dropped 3 bases, with 15 bases sitting between them. The CDR3 contains 13 residues. CDR3: CAGGGGGTDTQYF. As DNA, the CDR3 is TGTGCCGGAGGGGGCGGGGGGACAGATACGCAGTATTTT.

This chain links TRBV5-1 with TRBJ2-2; no clear D. The length of the CDR3 is 13 residues. Germline V gives CDR1 SGHRS, CDR2 YFSETQ. V lost 1 base and J 8 bases, leaving 9 bases between the germline ends. The CDR3 reads CASSLIVAGELFF. The CDR3 region has the DNA TGCGCCAGCAGCTTGATCGTGGCTGGGGAGCTGTTTTTT.

The rearrangement uses TRBV9 and TRBJ2-2, with D unclear. The germline V gene encodes CDR1 SGDLS and CDR2 YYNGEE. The V and J ends lost 0 bases and 6 bases respectively, with 15 bases between them. This CDR3 has 16 residues. The CDR3 region is CASSVATSDLAGELFF. Here the CDR3 DNA reads TGTGCCAGCAGCGTAGCCACATCGGACCTGGCCGGGGAGCTGTTTTTT. Variable domain in full (rest from reference TRBV9 and TRBJ2-2): DSGVTQTPKHLITATGQRVTLRCSPRSGDLSVYWYQQSLDQGLQFLIQYYNGEERAKGNILERFSAQQFPDLHSELNLSSLELGDSALYFCASSVATSDLAGELFFGEGSRLTVL.

The chain has TRBV5-4 and TRBJ2-5; maybe TRBD2 (5 bases). Trimming took off 1 base at V and 1 base at J, with 8 bases between the two ends. Germline lookup yields CDR1 SGHNT and CDR2 YYREEE (reference sequence). The CDR3 covers 14 residues. CDR3 amino acids: CASSLPGIQETQYF. Written as DNA, the CDR3 is TGTGCCAGCAGCTTGCCGGGGATCCAAGAGACCCAGTACTTC.

This chain connects TRBV28 to TRBJ2-5; 10 positions match TRBD1. The CDR3 is 15 amino acids. CDR1 and CDR2 (germline): MDHEN, SYDVKM. Trimming at V came to 3 bases and at J to 7 bases, leaving 8 bases not matched to a gene. The CDR3 DNA follows: TGTGCCAGCAGTTTCCGGGACAGGGGTGTTGGGACCCAGTACTTC. This sequence encodes CASSFRDRGVGTQYF.

The CDR3 bases are TGTGCCAGCAGCCGTCCAGGACAGGGCTTAAGGGATACGCAGTATTTT. It codes for CASSRPGQGLRDTQYF. The genes are TRBV28 and TRBJ2-3; 8 bases fit TRBD1. The CDR3 extends over 16 amino acids. CDR1 MDHEN and CDR2 SYDVKM come from the germline V gene. V lost 6 bases to trimming and J lost 6 bases; unmatched junction nucleotides: 14.

V usage is TRBV4-1 and J usage is TRBJ1-6; D unresolved. V lost 1 base, J lost 10 bases, and 14 bases lay in between. Germline V CDR1 and CDR2: MGHRA, YSYEKL. The CDR3 is 15 residues long. In DNA form, the CDR3 reads TGCGCCAGCAGCCAAGGTCGAGAGGGCGGCTCACCCCTCCACTTT. Amino acids: CASSQGREGGSPLHF.

This clone was seen just once. The chain carries TRBV6-4 and TRBJ2-7; D may correspond to TRBD1 or TRBD2 (6 bases each). Trimming stripped 3 bases from V and 13 bases from J, with 16 bases between. The germline gives CDR1 MRHNA, CDR2 SNTAGT. The CDR3 is 12 residues long. This chain's CDR3 is CASSEFGGQGYF. The CDR3 nucleotides are TGTGCCAGCAGTGAATTTGGGGGGCAAGGTTACTTC.

This rearrangement joins TRBV30 to TRBJ1-2, with 12 bases lining up with TRBD1. The CDR3 contains 15 residues. The germline V gene has CDR1 GTSNPN and CDR2 SVGIG (reference sequence). V shed 3 bases, J shed 7 bases, and the junction held 9 bases outside the gene matches. CDR3 in amino acids: CAWRRRDRGQGGYTF. The CDR3 bases are TGTGCCTGGAGACGCCGGGACAGGGGGCAAGGTGGCTACACCTTC.

J is TRBJ2-5 and V is TRBV9, with D possibly being TRBD2 (5 bases). Trimming took off 1 base at V and 5 bases at J, with 12 bases between the two ends. Germline CDR1 reads SGDLS; CDR2 reads YYNGEE. The CDR3 has 14 residues. CDR3 sequence reads: CASSVSGSKETQYF. The DNA for the CDR3 is TGTGCCAGCAGCGTATCGGGGAGCAAGGAGACCCAGTACTTC. Full variable domain (outside the CDR3, taken from reference TRBV9 and TRBJ2-5): DSGVTQTPKHLITATGQRVTLRCSPRSGDLSVYWYQQSLDQGLQFLIQYYNGEERAKGNILERFSAQQFPDLHSELNLSSLELGDSALYFCASSVSGSKETQYFGPGTRLLVL.

The chain combines TRBV7-2 with TRBJ2-1; TRBD2 aligns across 14 bases. The germline V gene encodes CDR1 SGHTA and CDR2 FQGNSA. The CDR3 extends over 19 amino acids. The junction had 11 bases not matched to a gene; V was cut back by 5 bases and J by 2 bases. The chain's CDR3 is CASSPAGTSGRKTYNEQFF. The CDR3 DNA is TGTGCCAGCAGCCCCGCCGGGACTAGCGGGAGAAAAACCTACAATGAGCAGTTCTTC. Drawing the rest from reference TRBV7-2 and TRBJ2-1, the complete variable domain is GAGVSQSPSNKVTEKGKDVELRCDPISGHTALYWYRQSLGQGLEFLIYFQGNSAPDKSGLPSDRFSAERTGGSVSTLTIQRTQQEDSAVYLCASSPAGTSGRKTYNEQFFGPGTRLTVL.

The rearrangement uses TRBV6-1 and TRBJ2-7; D may correspond to TRBD1 or TRBD2 (5 bases each). The CDR3 sequence is 13 residues long. In germline, CDR1 is MNHNS, CDR2 SASEGT. V lost 6 bases and J 2 bases, leaving 11 bases between the germline ends. CDR3 loop: CASRGTVTYEQYF. The CDR3 nucleotides are TGTGCCAGCAGGGGGACGGTCACCTACGAGCAGTACTTC.

The chain combines TRBV10-3 with TRBJ1-1; 8 nucleotides align to TRBD1. The CDR3 sequence is 12 residues long. CDR1 and CDR2 (germline): ENHRY, SYGVKD. The junction had 6 bases not matched to a gene; V was cut back by 1 base and J by 14 bases. As DNA, the CDR3 is TGTGCCATCAGTGAGTTAGGGACAGGCGAGTTCTTT. This encodes CAISELGTGEFF.

The J gene is TRBJ1-1, the V gene TRBV7-9; no clear D gene. In germline, CDR1 is SEHNR, CDR2 FQNEAQ (reference sequence). V dropped 5 bases and J dropped 4 bases, with 11 bases sitting between them. The CDR3 runs to 13 residues. Here the CDR3 DNA reads TGTGCCAGCAGCATACCATCACGCACTGAAGCTTTCTTT. Translation gives CASSIPSRTEAFF.

The V call is TRBV5-6, the J call TRBJ2-7, with unresolved D. In germline, CDR1 is SGHDT, CDR2 YYEEEE. With 1 base removed from V and 7 bases from J, the gap between germline ends came to 6 bases. The length of the CDR3 is 11 residues. CDR3 protein: CASSLPGEQYF. DNA of the CDR3: TGTGCCAGCAGCTTGCCAGGAGAGCAGTACTTC. The full variable domain, rest sourced from reference TRBV5-6 and TRBJ2-7, is DAGVTQSPTHLIKTRGQQVTLRCSPKSGHDTVSWYQQALGQGPQFIFQYYEEEERQRGNFPDRFSGHQFPNYSSELNVNALLLGDSALYLCASSLPGEQYFGPGTRLTVT.

Points on this clone: The same CDR3 arises from other DNA sequences in this sample as well. The rearrangement uses TRBV27 and TRBJ2-2, with a possible D match to TRBD1 (6 bases). V shed 0 bases and J shed 6 bases, with 8 bases lying between them. The CDR3 is 14 residues long. Per the germline V gene, CDR1 is MNHEY and CDR2 is SMNVEV (reference sequence). This CDR3 is CASSLSPGAGELFF. The CDR3 DNA follows: TGTGCCAGCAGTTTATCGCCAGGGGCCGGGGAGCTGTTTTTT.

The rearrangement uses TRBV11-2 and TRBJ2-1; a possible D gene is TRBD2 (5 bases). This CDR3 has 15 amino acids. In germline, CDR1 is SGHAT, CDR2 FQNNGV. V was clipped by 5 bases and J by 2 bases, with 13 bases between them. CDR3 protein: CASSRGILTYNEQFF. DNA for the CDR3: TGTGCCAGCAGCAGAGGGATCTTAACCTACAATGAGCAGTTCTTC.

The V and J genes are TRBV27 and TRBJ2-5; 8 nucleotides agree with TRBD1. CDR3 length: 14 residues. Germline assignment: CDR1 MNHEY and CDR2 SMNVEV (reference sequence). V dropped 5 bases and J dropped 5; count of bases not matched to a gene: 7. The CDR3 nucleotides read TGTGCCAGCAGTGACACCAGGGGGCGTGAGACCCAGTACTTC. Protein: CASSDTRGRETQYF.

The gene calls are TRBV7-9 and TRBJ1-4, with D tentatively TRBD1 (6 bases). Germline assignment: CDR1 SEHNR and CDR2 FQNEAQ (reference sequence). V was cut by 4 bases and J by 5 bases, with 14 bases left in between. The CDR3 is 15 amino acids. The CDR3 protein is CASSSWDTRNEKLFF. DNA for the CDR3: TGTGCCAGCAGCTCCTGGGACACCCGAAATGAAAAACTGTTTTTT. The full variable domain, its missing parts supplied by reference TRBV7-9 and TRBJ1-4, is DTGVSQNPRHKITKRGQNVTFRCDPISEHNRLYWYRQTLGQGPEFLTYFQNEAQLEKSRLLSDRFSAERPKGSFSTLEIQRTEQGDSAMYLCASSSWDTRNEKLFFGSGTQLSVL.

This rearrangement joins TRBV19 to TRBJ2-5; 7 nucleotides match TRBD1. The CDR3 contains 15 residues. J lost 2 bases, V lost 5 bases, and 8 bases had no gene match. The germline V gene has CDR1 LNHDA and CDR2 SQIVND (reference sequence). CDR3 DNA: TGTGCCAGTAGTGCCCCTGACAGGGCTCAAGAGACCCAGTACTTC. This gives the protein CASSAPDRAQETQYF.

The chain couples TRBV7-8 to TRBJ2-1, with 8 bases matching TRBD2. Germline assignment: CDR1 SGHVS and CDR2 FQNEAQ. The CDR3 is made up of 15 amino acids. V shed 2 bases and J 4 bases; nucleotides not matched to a gene: 4. CDR3 sequence (DNA): TGTGCCAGCAGCTTACCGGGACTAGAGTACAATGAGCAGTTCTTC. Residues: CASSLPGLEYNEQFF.

The rearrangement uses TRBV2 and TRBJ1-2; TRBD1 agrees at 7 bases. Germline CDR1 is SNHLY and CDR2 is FYNNEI. The V segment lost 1 base and the J segment 4 bases; nucleotides outside the gene matches: 3. The CDR3 spans 14 residues. The CDR3 loop reads CASSEGRQGYGYTF. In DNA, the CDR3 is TGTGCCAGCAGTGAAGGAAGACAGGGCTATGGCTACACCTTC.

The genes are TRBV5-1 and TRBJ2-3; TRBD2 is a possible D gene (7 bases). CDR1 and CDR2 from the germline V gene are SGHRS and YFSETQ. V lost 4 bases and J lost 2, with 20 bases in between. This CDR3 region has 17 residues. This CDR3 is CASSRTTGEGVTDTQYF. DNA for the CDR3: TGCGCCAGCAGCAGAACAACTGGGGAGGGGGTCACAGATACGCAGTATTTT.

This clone was picked up a small number of times. The J gene is TRBJ2-1, the V gene TRBV4-1; D possibly corresponds to TRBD2 (5 bases). The V gene lost 1 base and the J gene lost 4 bases, with 11 bases spanning the gap. The CDR3 has 15 residues. Germline assignment: CDR1 MGHRA and CDR2 YSYEKL. CDR3 loop: CASSQGGLGYNEQFF. The CDR3 nucleotides read TGCGCCAGCAGCCAAGGAGGGTTGGGATACAATGAGCAGTTCTTC.

The J gene is TRBJ2-7, the V gene TRBV11-3; perhaps D is TRBD1 or TRBD2 (6 bases each). CDR1 is SGHNT, CDR2 YENEEA, per germline. Trimming shortened V by 0 bases and J by 7 bases, and 16 bases separated the two germline ends. The CDR3 extends over 15 amino acids. CDR3 region: CASSLDKRGHREQYF. DNA for the CDR3: TGTGCCAGCAGCTTAGATAAACGGGGGCATAGAGAGCAGTACTTC.

The chain recombines TRBV11-2 with TRBJ2-6; 7 positions agree with TRBD2. Germline values: CDR1 SGHAT, CDR2 FQNNGV. Germline trimming cut 8 bases from V and 0 bases from J; bases unmatched to any gene: 7. This CDR3 comprises 16 residues. The CDR3 DNA reads as TGTGCCAGCGCACCTAGCGGAAGCTCTGGGGCCAACGTCCTGACTTTC. Its translation: CASAPSGSSGANVLTF.

A note on this clone: This sample includes further DNA sequences coding for the same CDR3. The rearrangement uses TRBV7-2 and TRBJ2-7; maybe TRBD1 (6 bases). Trimming removed 5 bases at V and 4 bases at J, with 9 bases between. Germline V gene sequence: CDR1 SGHTA, CDR2 FQGNSA. The CDR3 spans 12 residues. CDR3 in amino acids: CASSPTGYEQYF. The CDR3 DNA is TGTGCCAGCAGCCCTACAGGGTACGAGCAGTACTTC.